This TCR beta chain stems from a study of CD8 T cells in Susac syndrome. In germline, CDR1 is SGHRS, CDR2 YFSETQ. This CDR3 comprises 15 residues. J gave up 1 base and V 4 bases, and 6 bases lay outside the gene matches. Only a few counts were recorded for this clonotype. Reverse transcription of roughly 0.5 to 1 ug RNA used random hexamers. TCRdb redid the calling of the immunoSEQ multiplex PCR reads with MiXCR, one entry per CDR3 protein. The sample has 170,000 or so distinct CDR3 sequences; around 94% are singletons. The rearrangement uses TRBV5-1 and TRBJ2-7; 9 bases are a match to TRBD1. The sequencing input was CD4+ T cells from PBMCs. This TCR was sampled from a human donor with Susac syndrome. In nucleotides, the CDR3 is TGCGCCAGCAGCGCCGGGACAGGGTCTTCCTACGAGCAGTACTTC. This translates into CASSAGTGSSYEQYF.